The entry that follows covers one T cell receptor (beta chain) sequence. Symptom resolution, clearance, or two negative PCRs marked the recovered donors of Cohort 3. Germline CDR1 reads SGHRS; CDR2 reads YFSETQ. The CDR3 sequence is 15 residues long. V dropped 1 base and J dropped 4 bases, with 14 bases sitting between them. In the authors' workflow: How many nucleated cells were present was estimated from reference gene primer amplification. Generated by immunoSEQ multiplex PCR, the TCRdb table keeps only in-frame clones and is missing some. Clone size and V and J calls were adopted from that table, with D and trimming inferred from the DNA. Among about 250,000 clones listed, around 90% were seen once. The sample comes from a study of blood T cell repertoires in COVID-19. Study background: COVID-19 samples collected from the United States, Italy and Spain covered acute and convalescent phases. Sample material is recorded as cDNA or gDNA derived from T cells, B-cell-depleted T cells, or PBMCs.

The receptor comes from a woman aged 18-29 years who had recovered from COVID-19. The source material was PBMCs or T cells enriched from blood (not recorded which). This chain links TRBV5-1 with TRBJ2-5, with a tentative D call TRBD2 (5 bases). In nucleotides, the CDR3 is TGCGCCAGCAGCTTGTCGGACCCTCGGGGAGAGACCCAGTACTTC. This encodes CASSLSDPRGETQYF.